This note documents a single TCR beta chain sequence. Antigen unknown. It is unclear where the CDR3 begins or ends on the DNA, so no DNA is shown, and the CDR3 is as TCRdb lists it. CDR1 and CDR2 (germline): SEHNR, FQNEAQ (reference sequence). 12 amino acids form the CDR3, both terminal residues included. Assay used: immunoSEQ multiplex PCR; TCRdb lists only in-frame clones, some missing. The sample comprises about 1.5 million clones, under 99% of which are singletons, and approximately 0.44% rests with the top ten. The sample comes from a study of shared clonotypes between healthy human individuals. The donors, all of them Caucasian adults, lived in Nashville, Tennessee. The study, taken as a whole, reports: Of the naive CD4 clonotypes, roughly 5% were shared across a handful of donors. Represented diversity, genetic and exposure-history alike, was limited by few donors.

The TCR was taken from a man aged 30 to 45 in good health. Sequenced material: naive CD4+ T cells sorted from blood. Noted subset: CD45RA+ positively selected. The V and J genes are TRBV7-9 and TRBJ2-7; the table's D gene call, TRBD1, was not cross checked with the DNA. This CDR3 is CASSFGQGTNDF.